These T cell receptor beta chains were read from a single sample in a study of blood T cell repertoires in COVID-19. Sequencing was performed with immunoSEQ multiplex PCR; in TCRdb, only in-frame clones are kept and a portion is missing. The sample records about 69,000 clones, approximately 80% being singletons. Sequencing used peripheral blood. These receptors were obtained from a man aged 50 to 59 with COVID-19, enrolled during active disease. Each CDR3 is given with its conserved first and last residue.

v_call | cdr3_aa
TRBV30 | CAWSVGRVKSTQYF
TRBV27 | CASSQWSGEEQYF
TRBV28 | CASSYPWTGEGVQYF
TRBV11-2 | CASSLDSVDNEQFF
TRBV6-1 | CASSEWQNTGELFF
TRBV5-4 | CASSLKGTGGDQPQHF
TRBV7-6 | CASSLNAATNPPYEQYF
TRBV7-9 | CASSLSRGGNTDTQYF
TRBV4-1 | CASSQVATGVRETQYF
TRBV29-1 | CSVEGQENTEAFF
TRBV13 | CASSPEGDSGNTIYF
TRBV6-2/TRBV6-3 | CASSPQGETQYF
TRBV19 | CASSIGRTAHNEQFF
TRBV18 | CASSLVSAEGYTF
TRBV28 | CASSLQGRGNQPQHF
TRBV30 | CAWSVGGPDYEQYF
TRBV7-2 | CASSSADSYEQYF
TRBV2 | CASRGGEQGEKLFF
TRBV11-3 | CASSLDGTSGVSTDTQYF
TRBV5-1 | CASRPSGDYQETQYF
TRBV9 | CASSGSGTGESAFF
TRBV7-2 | CASSTDRYTEAFF
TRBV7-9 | CASSSGLGTTDEQFF
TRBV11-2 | CASSLEGGIGQPQHF